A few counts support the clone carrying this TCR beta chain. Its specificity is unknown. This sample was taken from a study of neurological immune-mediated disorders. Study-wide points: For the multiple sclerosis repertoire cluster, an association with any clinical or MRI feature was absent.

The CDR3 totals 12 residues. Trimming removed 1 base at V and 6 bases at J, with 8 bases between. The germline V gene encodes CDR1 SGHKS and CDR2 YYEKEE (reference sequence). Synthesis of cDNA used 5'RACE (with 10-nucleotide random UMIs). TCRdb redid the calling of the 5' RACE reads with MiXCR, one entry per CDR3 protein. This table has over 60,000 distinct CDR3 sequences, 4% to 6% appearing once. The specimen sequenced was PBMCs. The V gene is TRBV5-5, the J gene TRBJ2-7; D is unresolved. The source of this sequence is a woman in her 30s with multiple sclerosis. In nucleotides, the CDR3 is TGTGCCAGCAGCTTGTCCGACTTCGAGCAGTACGTC. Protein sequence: CASSLSDFEQYV.